The 30 T cell receptor beta chains given below trace back to one sample, sequenced in a study of blood T cell repertoires in COVID-19. Measured with immunoSEQ multiplex PCR; TCRdb has only the in-frame clones, and not every one. This table has roughly 54,000 clones, approximately 84% appearing once. The sequenced sample was peripheral blood. The receptors derive from a human donor in a cohort sampled during active COVID-19.

The rearrangement joins TRBV7-8 to TRBJ1-6; D not resolved. Between the trimmed V and J ends, which lost 0 bases and 9 bases, there was a span of 6 bases. CDR1 and CDR2 (germline): SGHVS, FQNEAQ. The CDR3 is made up of 13 amino acids. The CDR3 bases are TGTGCCAGCAGCTTAGCCCCCGGTTCACCCCTCCACTTT. It codes for CASSLAPGSPLHF.

This sequence joins TRBV7-2 and TRBJ2-3; TRBD2 aligns across 12 bases. Germline V gene sequence: CDR1 SGHTA, CDR2 FQGNSA. CDR3 length: 18 residues. V shed 5 bases, J shed 6 bases, and the junction held 15 bases outside the gene matches. For the CDR3, the DNA is TGTGCCAGCAGCCGTGTGGTGACTAGCGGGAGTTTCACGGATACGCAGTATTTT. Its protein product is CASSRVVTSGSFTDTQYF.

The gene calls are TRBV11-3 and TRBJ2-5, with 9 positions matching TRBD1. The ends lost 5 bases at V and 4 bases at J; junction bases unmatched: 5. The CDR3 length is 14 residues. In germline, CDR1 is SGHNT, CDR2 YENEEA. CDR3 amino acids: CASSEQGAPETQYF. CDR3 DNA sequence: TGTGCCAGCAGCGAACAGGGGGCCCCAGAGACCCAGTACTTC.

The J gene is TRBJ1-4, the V gene TRBV25-1, with 12 bases fitting TRBD1. This CDR3 comprises 17 residues. Germline loops: CDR1 MGHDK, CDR2 SYGVNS. The V and J ends lost 1 base and 5 bases, in that order; junction bases with no gene match: 5. The CDR3 region has the DNA TGTGCCAGCAGTGAATTGGGACAGGGGGCGAGAAATGAAAAACTGTTTTTT. Its translation: CASSELGQGARNEKLFF.

This clone was seen more than once but under ten times. The CDR3 DNA sequence: TGTGCCAGCAGCTTACCGGGGGGGCCTGAGCAGTTCTTC. It is translated as CASSLPGGPEQFF. V gene TRBV11-2 combines with J gene TRBJ2-1, with 8 nucleotides matching TRBD2. The CDR3 has 13 residues. Germline CDR1 and CDR2: SGHAT and FQNNGV. The V gene end was trimmed by 2 bases and the J gene end by 9 bases; junction bases not matched to a gene: 3.

The chain is built from TRBV5-4 and TRBJ1-1, with D possibly matching TRBD1 (5 bases). V gave up 2 bases and J gave up 6 bases, with 11 bases separating them. Germline V CDR1 and CDR2: SGHNT, YYREEE (reference sequence). This CDR3 spans 13 amino acids. In DNA, the CDR3 is TGTGCCAGCAGCTTAGTGGACAATCCTGAAGCTTTCTTT. As protein: CASSLVDNPEAFF. Variable domain in full (rest from reference TRBV5-4 and TRBJ1-1): ETGVTQSPTHLIKTRGQQVTLRCSSQSGHNTVSWYQQALGQGPQFIFQYYREEENGRGNFPPRFSGLQFPNYSSELNVNALELDDSALYLCASSLVDNPEAFFGQGTRLTVV.

This chain joins TRBV9 and TRBJ1-5; D call uncertain. V was pared by 2 bases and J by 5 bases, with 8 bases between. CDR1 is SGDLS and CDR2 is YYNGEE in the germline V gene. CDR3 length: 13 residues. CDR3 sequence: CASSVREDQPQHF. CDR3 DNA: TGTGCCAGCAGCGTTAGGGAGGATCAGCCCCAGCATTTT.

V usage is TRBV11-2 and J usage is TRBJ1-1; the match to TRBD1 covers 8 bases. CDR3 size: 13 residues. Germline assignment: CDR1 SGHAT and CDR2 FQNNGV. Trimming took 4 bases from V and 6 from J; bases not matched to a gene: 4. CDR3 residues: CASSYLQGAEAFF. CDR3 bases: TGTGCCAGCAGCTACCTACAGGGGGCTGAAGCTTTCTTT.

The V call is TRBV5-1, the J call TRBJ2-1; 8 positions match TRBD1. Germline V gene data show CDR1 as SGHRS and CDR2 as YFSETQ. V lost 0 bases and J lost 8; bases outside the gene matches: 7. This CDR3 contains 15 residues. The CDR3 sequence is CASSLADRGEDEQFF. In DNA form, the CDR3 reads TGCGCCAGCAGCTTGGCCGACAGGGGAGAGGATGAGCAGTTCTTC.

This chain connects TRBV5-1 to TRBJ1-1; no clear D gene. V lost 0 bases, J lost 1 base, and 7 bases lay in between. CDR3 size: 14 residues. From germline, CDR1 is SGHRS and CDR2 YFSETQ. The CDR3 sequence is CASSLDRANTEAFF. The CDR3 DNA reads as TGCGCCAGCAGCTTGGACCGAGCGAACACTGAAGCTTTCTTT.

This chain links TRBV5-1 with TRBJ1-1; D remains unclear. The CDR3 totals 14 residues. Trimming took 1 base from V and 1 from J, leaving 8 bases between them. Germline values: CDR1 SGHRS, CDR2 YFSETQ. The CDR3 nucleotides read TGCGCCAGCAGCTTGAATTCGAGGAACACTGAAGCTTTCTTT. Translation gives CASSLNSRNTEAFF.

The chain employs TRBV5-1 and TRBJ2-5, with 8 bases lining up with TRBD2. V was pared by 6 bases and J by 5 bases, with 12 bases of the junction left unmatched. This CDR3 has 15 residues. Germline V gene data show CDR1 as SGHRS and CDR2 as YFSETQ. CDR3 nucleotides: TGCGCCAGCAAACCAAGAGCGGGAGAGACGGAGACCCAGTACTTC. Its protein product is CASKPRAGETETQYF. Supplemented by reference TRBV5-1 and TRBJ2-5, the full variable domain reads KAGVTQTPRYLIKTRGQQVTLSCSPISGHRSVSWYQQTPGQGLQFLFEYFSETQRNKGNFPGRFSGRQFSNSRSEMNVSTLELGDSALYLCASKPRAGETETQYFGPGTRLLVL.

This rearrangement joins TRBV5-1 to TRBJ2-3, with D perhaps TRBD2 (6 bases). V gave up 7 bases and J gave up 0 bases, with 15 bases separating them. Per the germline V gene, CDR1 is SGHRS and CDR2 is YFSETQ. This CDR3 comprises 15 residues. CDR3 bases: TGCGCCAGCGGATATGGTGGGGGGAGCACAGATACGCAGTATTTT. Residues: CASGYGGGSTDTQYF.

J is TRBJ2-7 and V is TRBV28, with TRBD1 matching 7 bases. The CDR3 is 15 residues long. V gave up 1 base and J gave up 3 bases; unmatched junction bases: 6. Germline V gives CDR1 MDHEN, CDR2 SYDVKM. CDR3 protein: CASSLSPQGVYEQYF. The CDR3 region has the DNA TGTGCCAGCAGTTTATCCCCGCAGGGGGTCTACGAGCAGTACTTC.

This sequence joins TRBV6-2 or TRBV6-3 and TRBJ2-7, with a weak D call TRBD2 (6 bases). The CDR3 is 14 residues long. CDR1 and CDR2 (germline): MNHEY, SVGEGT. Deletions cut 2 bases from V and 3 bases from J, with 11 bases between. CDR3 sequence (DNA): TGTGCCAGCAGTTACGAGCGGGCCTTCTACGAGCAGTACTTC. It is translated as CASSYERAFYEQYF.

This clone showed up just once. The gene calls are TRBV19 and TRBJ1-5; D is possibly TRBD1 (5 bases). With 10 bases removed from V and 5 bases from J, the gap between germline ends came to 18 bases. The CDR3 extends over 14 amino acids. CDR1 LNHDA and CDR2 SQIVND come from the germline V gene (reference sequence). The CDR3 DNA reads TGTGCCACCACTGGGTGGGGGGGAGATCAGCCCCAGCATTTT. It yields the protein CATTGWGGDQPQHF.

The chain has TRBV6-6 and TRBJ2-1, with 12 bases matching TRBD1. The CDR3 contains 17 residues. The junction had 13 bases not matched to a gene; V was cut back by 5 bases and J by 8 bases. Germline V gene lookup returns CDR1 MNHNY and CDR2 SVGAGI (reference sequence). In nucleotides, the CDR3 is TGTGCCAGCAGTCCCAGATTACCCGGGACAGGGGGCTATGAGCAGTTCTTC. Translation gives CASSPRLPGTGGYEQFF.

The chain carries TRBV27 and TRBJ1-1, with 7 bases that match TRBD1. V lost 5 bases to trimming and J lost 0 bases; unmatched junction nucleotides: 9. The CDR3 has 16 amino acids. Germline V gene lookup returns CDR1 MNHEY and CDR2 SMNVEV (reference sequence). This CDR3 is CASSPIGGPVNTEAFF. CDR3 sequence (DNA): TGTGCCAGCAGTCCGATAGGGGGCCCTGTGAACACTGAAGCTTTCTTT.

The chain links TRBV3-1 (or the pseudogene TRBV3-2) to TRBJ2-7; 13 bases are shared with TRBD2. This CDR3 spans 18 amino acids. V lost 5 bases and J lost 0; bases outside the gene matches: 10. Germline lookup yields CDR1 LGHDT and CDR2 YNNKEL (reference sequence). The CDR3 sequence: CASSSRGGLAGASYEQYF. In DNA, the CDR3 is TGTGCCAGCAGCTCGAGGGGAGGACTAGCGGGGGCCTCCTACGAGCAGTACTTC.

This clone was detected only a few times. The chain combines TRBV5-6 with TRBJ2-7; 7 nucleotides agree with TRBD1. The J segment lost 2 bases and the V segment lost 10 bases, leaving 9 bases of the junction unmatched. Germline V gene data show CDR1 as SGHDT and CDR2 as YYEEEE. CDR3 size: 13 residues. CDR3 protein: CASSGTVPYEQYF. The CDR3 DNA is TGTGCCTCCTCCGGGACAGTCCCCTACGAGCAGTACTTC.

The chain has TRBV25-1 and TRBJ2-1; 8 bases are a match to TRBD2. The germline V gene encodes CDR1 MGHDK and CDR2 SYGVNS. The CDR3 extends over 13 amino acids. The J segment lost 3 bases and the V segment lost 7 bases, leaving 2 bases of the junction unmatched. The CDR3 is CASILAVYNEQFF. The CDR3 bases are TGTGCCAGCATACTAGCGGTCTACAATGAGCAGTTCTTC.

There are a few counts of this clone. The genes are TRBV2 and TRBJ2-7; D is undetermined. CDR1 and CDR2 (germline): SNHLY, FYNNEI. CDR3 size: 11 residues. The V end was cut by 5 bases, the J end by 4 bases, with 6 bases between. The CDR3 here is CASSLKYEQYF. Written as DNA, the CDR3 is TGTGCCAGCAGTCTTAAATACGAGCAGTACTTC.

This sequence joins TRBV18 and TRBJ2-1, with D perhaps TRBD2 (5 bases). V gave up 0 bases and J gave up 0 bases, with 12 bases separating them. Germline V gives CDR1 KGHSH, CDR2 LQKENI. The CDR3 is 17 amino acids. DNA for the CDR3: TGTGCCAGCTCACCACCAGGACTTCCCAGCTCCTACAATGAGCAGTTCTTC. The encoded protein is CASSPPGLPSSYNEQFF.

This sequence joins TRBV5-4 and TRBJ2-3; 7 positions match TRBD2. V shed 1 base, J shed 1 base, and the junction held 0 bases outside the gene matches. Germline loops: CDR1 SGHNT, CDR2 YYREEE (reference sequence). CDR3 length: 14 residues. DNA for the CDR3: TGTGCCAGCAGCTTGACTAGCGGCACAGATACGCAGTATTTT. It yields the protein CASSLTSGTDTQYF.

This clone was picked up one time. A much more abundant neighbour one base away suggests this may be a read error. This specimen includes other DNA sequences encoding the same CDR3. The V gene is TRBV2, the J gene TRBJ1-6; D may be TRBD1 (5 bases). Germline CDR1 is SNHLY and CDR2 is FYNNEI. Trimming shortened V by 3 bases and J by 6 bases, and 9 bases separated the two germline ends. The CDR3 is made up of 14 amino acids. As DNA, the CDR3 is TGTGCCAGCAGTGAGGGCAGGGTTAATTCACCCCTCCACTTT. The encoded protein is CASSEGRVNSPLHF.

V and J are TRBV18 and TRBJ2-3, with 8 nucleotides matching TRBD2. From germline, CDR1 is KGHSH and CDR2 LQKENI. With V trimmed by 1 base and J by 0 bases, 6 bases remained unmatched. The CDR3 contains 17 residues. Here the CDR3 reads CASSPRRSGGSTDTQYF. CDR3 nucleotides: TGTGCCAGCTCACCACGGCGAAGCGGGGGTAGCACAGATACGCAGTATTTT.

J is TRBJ2-7 and V is TRBV28; a possible D gene is TRBD2 (5 bases). V gave up 3 bases and J gave up 2 bases, with 14 bases separating them. Germline assignment: CDR1 MDHEN and CDR2 SYDVKM. The CDR3 is 15 residues long. The CDR3, as DNA: TGTGCCAGCAGTTTCGGCGGACTGTTACCCTACGAGCAGTACTTC. Translation: CASSFGGLLPYEQYF.

The CDR3 loop is CAGWVASGGHPSYNEQFF. The CDR3 DNA reads TGTGCCGGGTGGGTGGCTAGCGGGGGACACCCCTCCTACAATGAGCAGTTCTTC. The J gene is TRBJ2-1, the V gene TRBV6-4; 10 bases map to TRBD2. Per germline, CDR1 MRHNA and CDR2 SNTAGT. The length of the CDR3 is 18 residues. Losses at the gene ends were 11 bases for V and 0 bases for J; bases not matched to a gene: 16.

The rearrangement joins TRBV29-1 to TRBJ1-2; weak D call: TRBD1 (6 bases). The CDR3 sequence is 12 residues long. Germline V gene lookup returns CDR1 SQVTM and CDR2 ANQGSEA. V lost 6 bases to trimming and J lost 12 bases, with 20 bases between them. The CDR3 coding sequence is TGCAGCGTCTCTGGGGCAGGGGTTGATGACACCTTC. It translates to CSVSGAGVDDTF.

CDR3 sequence: CASSIDGTSGSHEQYF. The CDR3 DNA reads TGTGCCAGTAGTATAGATGGAACTAGCGGGAGCCACGAGCAGTACTTC. The chain has TRBV19 and TRBJ2-7; the match to TRBD2 covers 11 bases. From germline, CDR1 is LNHDA and CDR2 SQIVND (reference sequence). CDR3 length equals 16 residues. V shed 0 bases and J 5 bases; nucleotides not matched to a gene: 6.